A selection of T cell receptor beta chains follows, all from one sample in a study of T cell changes during pregnancy in multiple sclerosis. This table comes from immunoSEQ multiplex PCR, and its TCRdb copy is limited to in-frame clones, with some not included. This table holds almost 50,000 clones, approximately 93% found once. The source material was CD4+ T cells from peripheral blood mononuclear cells, sampled in the third trimester of pregnancy. These receptors all come from a female donor with multiple sclerosis, enrolled in a pregnancy study. CDR3s include the opening cysteine and the closing phenylalanine or tryptophan.

J gene: TRBJ2-3; CDR3 length: 15; V gene: TRBV27; CDR3 protein: CASSLSVRVSDTQYF
J gene: TRBJ2-5; CDR3 length: 13; V gene: TRBV30; CDR3 protein: CARAGGCMETQYF
J gene: TRBJ2-3; CDR3 length: 14; V gene: TRBV6-1; CDR3 protein: CASSEDRDTDTQYF
J gene: TRBJ1-5; CDR3 length: 13; V gene: TRBV2; CDR3 protein: CASKAGLGQPQHF
J gene: TRBJ2-7; CDR3 length: 13; V gene: TRBV27; CDR3 protein: CASSTGITYEQYF
J gene: TRBJ1-1; CDR3 length: 14; V gene: TRBV5-1; CDR3 protein: CASSHTTGQSEAFF
J gene: TRBJ2-3; CDR3 length: 13; V gene: TRBV10-3; CDR3 protein: CAIKGDGTDTQYF
J gene: TRBJ2-7; CDR3 length: 13; V gene: TRBV5-8; CDR3 protein: CASSFGASYEQYF
J gene: TRBJ1-1; CDR3 length: 14; V gene: TRBV29-1; CDR3 protein: CSVRLLAANTEAFF
J gene: TRBJ1-5; CDR3 length: 13; V gene: TRBV19; CDR3 protein: CASGRGSNQPQHF
J gene: TRBJ2-2; CDR3 length: 13; V gene: TRBV30; CDR3 protein: CAWRRGGPGELFF
J gene: TRBJ1-2; CDR3 length: 14; V gene: TRBV7-2; CDR3 protein: CASSLYRQGSGYTF
J gene: TRBJ1-5; CDR3 length: 15; V gene: TRBV27; CDR3 protein: CASSLQQGGGGPQHF
J gene: TRBJ2-5; CDR3 length: 16; V gene: TRBV7-2; CDR3 protein: CASSSPATQYQETQYF